This entry lists 4 T cell receptor beta chains sequenced from one sample in a study of regulatory T cells in long-lasting Graves disease. This sample's time point: persistent/refractory GD, antithyroid drugs over 5 years with positive TRAb. The TCR library was made from RNA extracted from PBMCs. TCR beta libraries were built with iRepertoire HTBI primers and Arm-PCR of CDR3 regions. A single record per CDR3 protein comes from TCRdb applying MiXCR to the multiplex PCR reads. The repertoire holds fewer than 400,000 distinct CDR3 sequences, with around 21% as singletons. Sample: peripheral blood mononuclear cells (PBMCs), taken when the disease was refractory, from a patient treated with antithyroid drugs. Every receptor here comes from a female donor with Graves disease.

This clonotype was detected ten times or more. The chain couples TRBV12-3 or TRBV12-4 to TRBJ2-7, with TRBD2 as a possible D gene (6 bases). This CDR3 comprises 14 residues. The V and J ends lost 6 bases and 4 bases respectively, with 16 bases between them. The CDR3 spells CASSLTGSRYEQYF. DNA of the CDR3: TGTGCCAGCAGCTTGACCGGGAGCAGATACGAGCAGTACTTC.

Only a few counts were recorded for this clonotype. The chain recombines TRBV13 with TRBJ1-4; no firm D call. Germline-derived CDR1 and CDR2 are PRHDT and FYEKMQ (reference sequence). The CDR3 contains 15 residues. V shed 7 bases and J shed 0 bases, with 12 bases lying between them. Written as DNA, the CDR3 is TGTGCCAGCACCTTGTCCGGGTCAACTAATGAAAAACTGTTTTTT. This sequence encodes CASTLSGSTNEKLFF.

V usage is TRBV27 and J usage is TRBJ1-6, with 9 bases aligning to TRBD1. The CDR3 has 15 residues. In germline, CDR1 is MNHEY, CDR2 SMNVEV (reference sequence). V lost 4 bases, J lost 10 bases, and 8 bases stayed unmatched. CDR3 DNA sequence: TGTGCCAGCAGTTATCGGACAGGGGTGGAGTCACCCCTCCACTTT. Its protein product is CASSYRTGVESPLHF.

This clonotype has a handful of counts. The genes are TRBV11-2 and TRBJ2-3, with D hard to call. V was cut by 9 bases and J by 1 base, with 17 bases left in between. Germline CDR1 SGHAT, CDR2 FQNNGV. This CDR3 is 15 amino acids long. CDR3 nucleotides: TGTGCCAGTCTCCCGAAGGGTATAGGCACAGATACGCAGTATTTT. Residues: CASLPKGIGTDTQYF.